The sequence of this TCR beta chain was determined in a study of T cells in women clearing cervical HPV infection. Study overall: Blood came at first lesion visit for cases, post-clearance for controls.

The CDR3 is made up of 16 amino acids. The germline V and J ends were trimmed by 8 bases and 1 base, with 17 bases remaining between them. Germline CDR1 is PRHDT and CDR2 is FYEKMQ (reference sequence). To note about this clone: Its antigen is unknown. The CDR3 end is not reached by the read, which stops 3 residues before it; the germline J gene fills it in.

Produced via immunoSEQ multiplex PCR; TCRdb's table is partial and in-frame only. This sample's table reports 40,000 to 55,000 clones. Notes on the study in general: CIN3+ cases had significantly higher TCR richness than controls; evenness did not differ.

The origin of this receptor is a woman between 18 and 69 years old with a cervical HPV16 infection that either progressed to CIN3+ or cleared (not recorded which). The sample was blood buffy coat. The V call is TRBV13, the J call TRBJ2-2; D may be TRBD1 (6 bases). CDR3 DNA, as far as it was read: TGTGCCAGCGGCCATAGAGGGGGTTTGAACACCGGGGAG. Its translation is CASGHRGGLNTGE. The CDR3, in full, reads CASGHRGGLNTGELFF.